One and the same sample provided the 2 T cell receptor beta chains below, sequenced in a study of blood T cells in healthy people across ages. A sample-barcoded 5' primer and a J-beta primer mix were used in a second PCR of roughly 6 to 11 cycles. TCRdb re-called the 5' RACE reads through MiXCR, storing one row per CDR3 protein. The sample lists about 1.4 million distinct CDR3 sequences, 59% seen once, with roughly 7% in the top ten. The sequencing input was blood. Receptor source: a man between 18 and 29 years old in good health.

This chain joins TRBV29-1 and TRBJ2-2; 7 bases map to TRBD1. V shed 7 bases, J shed 4 bases, and the junction held 6 bases outside the gene matches. Germline V gene sequence: CDR1 SQVTM, CDR2 ANQGSEA. This CDR3 contains 13 residues. The CDR3 nucleotides read TGCAGCGGGAAGGGGGCGCTCACCGGGGAGCTGTTTTTT. Protein product: CSGKGALTGELFF.

This clonotype was seen more than once but under ten times. CDR3 in amino acids: CSARDLSSGYEQYF. The CDR3 nucleotides are TGCAGTGCTAGAGATCTGTCTAGCGGTTACGAGCAGTACTTC. The J gene is TRBJ2-5, the V gene TRBV20-1, with 7 bases aligning to TRBD2. The DNA end is more similar to TRBJ2-7, so the J call may be wrong. This CDR3 contains 14 residues. Looked up from germline, CDR1 is DFQATT and CDR2 is SNEGSKA (reference sequence).